What follows describes a single T cell receptor beta chain. This entry belongs to a study of cytomegalovirus exposure and HLA in healthy donors. Healthy bone marrow donors made up the donor group. The PCR ran on 60 Vbeta and 13 Jbeta primers. The protocol was immunoSEQ multiplex PCR, while the TCRdb copy is restricted to in-frame clones and leaves out a portion. The data show about 150,000 clones, 70% to 85% seen once. In germline, CDR1 is MDHEN, CDR2 SYDVKM. The CDR3 is 16 residues long. V shed 6 bases, J shed 0 bases, and the junction held 10 bases outside the gene matches. The sequenced sample consisted of PBMCs. The chain uses TRBV28 and TRBJ1-1, with 7 bases aligning to TRBD1. The sequence derives from a man under 40 in good health and CMV-seronegative. CDR3 bases: TGTGCCAGCAGACGGGGACAGTACTCAATGAACACTGAAGCTTTCTTT. It translates to CASRRGQYSMNTEAFF.